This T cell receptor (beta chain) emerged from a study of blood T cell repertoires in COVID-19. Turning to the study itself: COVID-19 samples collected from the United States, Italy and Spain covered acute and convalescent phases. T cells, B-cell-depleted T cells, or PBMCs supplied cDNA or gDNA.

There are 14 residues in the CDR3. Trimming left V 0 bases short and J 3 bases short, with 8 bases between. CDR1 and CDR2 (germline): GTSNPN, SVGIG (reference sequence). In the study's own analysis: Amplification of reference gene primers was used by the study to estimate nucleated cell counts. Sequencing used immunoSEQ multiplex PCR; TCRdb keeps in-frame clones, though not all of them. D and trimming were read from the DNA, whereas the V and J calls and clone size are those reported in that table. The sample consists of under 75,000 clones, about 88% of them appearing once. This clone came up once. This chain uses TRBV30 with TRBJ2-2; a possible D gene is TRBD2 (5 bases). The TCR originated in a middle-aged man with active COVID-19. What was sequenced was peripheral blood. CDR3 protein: CAWSVLGDTGELFF. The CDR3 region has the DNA TGTGCCTGGAGTGTACTAGGTGACACCGGGGAGCTGTTTTTT.